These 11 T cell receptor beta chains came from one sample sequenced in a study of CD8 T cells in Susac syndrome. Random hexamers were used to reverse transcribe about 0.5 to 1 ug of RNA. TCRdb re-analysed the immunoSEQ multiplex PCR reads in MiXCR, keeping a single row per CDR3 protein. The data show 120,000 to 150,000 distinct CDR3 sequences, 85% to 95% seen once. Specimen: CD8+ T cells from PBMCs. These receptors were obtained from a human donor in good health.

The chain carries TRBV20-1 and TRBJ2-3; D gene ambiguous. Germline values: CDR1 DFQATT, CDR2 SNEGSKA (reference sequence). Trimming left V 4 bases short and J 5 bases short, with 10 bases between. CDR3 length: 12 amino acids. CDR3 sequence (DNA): TGCAGTGCTACTGACTTAGAAGATACGCAGTATTTT. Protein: CSATDLEDTQYF.

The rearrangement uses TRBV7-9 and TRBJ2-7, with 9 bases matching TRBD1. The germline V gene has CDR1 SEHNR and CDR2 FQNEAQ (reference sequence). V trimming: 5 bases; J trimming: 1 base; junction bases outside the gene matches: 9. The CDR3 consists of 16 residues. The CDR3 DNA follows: TGTGCCAGCAGCGCGGGACAGGGCCCTCCTTCCTACGAGCAGTACTTC. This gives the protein CASSAGQGPPSYEQYF. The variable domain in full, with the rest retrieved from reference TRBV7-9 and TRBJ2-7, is DTGVSQNPRHKITKRGQNVTFRCDPISEHNRLYWYRQTLGQGPEFLTYFQNEAQLEKSRLLSDRFSAERPKGSFSTLEIQRTEQGDSAMYLCASSAGQGPPSYEQYFGPGTRLTVT.

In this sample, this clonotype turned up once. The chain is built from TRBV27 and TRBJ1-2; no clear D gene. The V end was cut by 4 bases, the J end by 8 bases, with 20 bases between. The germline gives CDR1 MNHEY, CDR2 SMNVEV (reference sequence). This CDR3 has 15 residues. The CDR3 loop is CASSSLLGRIRGYTF. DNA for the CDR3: TGTGCCAGCAGTTCTCTCCTTGGGAGGATTCGGGGCTACACCTTC.

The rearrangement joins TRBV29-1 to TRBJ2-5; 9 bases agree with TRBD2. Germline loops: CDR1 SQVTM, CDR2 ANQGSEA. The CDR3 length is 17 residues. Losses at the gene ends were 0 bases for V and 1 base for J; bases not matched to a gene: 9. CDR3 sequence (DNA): TGCAGCGTTGAAGATGAGCGGGAGGACCCCCCCCAAGAGACCCAGTACTTC. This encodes CSVEDEREDPPQETQYF. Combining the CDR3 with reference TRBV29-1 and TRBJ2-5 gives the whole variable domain SAVISQKPSRDICQRGTSLTIQCQVDSQVTMMFWYRQQPGQSLTLIATANQGSEATYESGFVIDKFPISRPNLTFSTLTVSNMSPEDSSIYLCSVEDEREDPPQETQYFGPGTRLLVL.

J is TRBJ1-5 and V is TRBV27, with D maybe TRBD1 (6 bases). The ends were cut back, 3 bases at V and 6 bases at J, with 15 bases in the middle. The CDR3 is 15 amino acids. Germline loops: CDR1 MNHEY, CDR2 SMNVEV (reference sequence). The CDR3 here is CASSFLRDKGQPQHF. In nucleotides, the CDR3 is TGTGCCAGCAGTTTCCTCCGGGACAAAGGTCAGCCCCAGCATTTT.

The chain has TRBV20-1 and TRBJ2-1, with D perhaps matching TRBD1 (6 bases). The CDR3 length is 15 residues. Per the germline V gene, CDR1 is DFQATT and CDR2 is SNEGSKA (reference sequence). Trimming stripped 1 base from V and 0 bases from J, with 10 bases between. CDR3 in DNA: TGCAGTGCTAGAGGACAGGCTAGCTCCTACAATGAGCAGTTCTTC. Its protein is CSARGQASSYNEQFF.

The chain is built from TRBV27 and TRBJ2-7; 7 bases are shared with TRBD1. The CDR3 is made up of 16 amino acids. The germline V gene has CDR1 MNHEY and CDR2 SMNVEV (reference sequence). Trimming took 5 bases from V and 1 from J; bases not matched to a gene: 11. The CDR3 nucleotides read TGTGCCAGCAGTCCGTTCCTTCTGACAGGGTCCTACGAGCAGTACTTC. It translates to CASSPFLLTGSYEQYF.

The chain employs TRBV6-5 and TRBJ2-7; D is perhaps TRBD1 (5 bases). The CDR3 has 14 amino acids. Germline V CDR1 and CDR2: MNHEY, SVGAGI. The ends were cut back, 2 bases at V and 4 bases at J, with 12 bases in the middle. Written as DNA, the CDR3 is TGTGCCAGCAGTTACCTGGCAGGGAATTACGAGCAGTACTTC. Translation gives CASSYLAGNYEQYF.

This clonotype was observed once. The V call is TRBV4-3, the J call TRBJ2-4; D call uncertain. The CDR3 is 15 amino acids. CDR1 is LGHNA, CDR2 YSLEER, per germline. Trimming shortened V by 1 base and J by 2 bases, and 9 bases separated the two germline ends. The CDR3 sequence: CASSQGYGSKNIQYF. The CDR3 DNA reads TGCGCCAGCAGCCAAGGTTACGGTTCCAAAAACATTCAGTACTTC.

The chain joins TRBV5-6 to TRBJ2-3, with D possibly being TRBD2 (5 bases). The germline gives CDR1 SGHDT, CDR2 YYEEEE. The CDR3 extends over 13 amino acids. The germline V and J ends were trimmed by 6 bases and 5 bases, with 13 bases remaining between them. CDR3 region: CASTRGSRDTQYF. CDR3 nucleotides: TGTGCCAGCACCCGGGGTAGCCGAGATACGCAGTATTTT. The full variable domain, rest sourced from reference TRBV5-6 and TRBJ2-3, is DAGVTQSPTHLIKTRGQQVTLRCSPKSGHDTVSWYQQALGQGPQFIFQYYEEEERQRGNFPDRFSGHQFPNYSSELNVNALLLGDSALYLCASTRGSRDTQYFGPGTRLTVL.

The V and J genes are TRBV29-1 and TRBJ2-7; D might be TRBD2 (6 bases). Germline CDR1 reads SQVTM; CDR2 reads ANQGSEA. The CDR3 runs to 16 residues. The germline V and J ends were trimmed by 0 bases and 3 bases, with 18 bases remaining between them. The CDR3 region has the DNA TGCAGCGTTGAAGATCCAGGAGGGGATGGTTTCTACGAGCAGTACTTC. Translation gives CSVEDPGGDGFYEQYF.